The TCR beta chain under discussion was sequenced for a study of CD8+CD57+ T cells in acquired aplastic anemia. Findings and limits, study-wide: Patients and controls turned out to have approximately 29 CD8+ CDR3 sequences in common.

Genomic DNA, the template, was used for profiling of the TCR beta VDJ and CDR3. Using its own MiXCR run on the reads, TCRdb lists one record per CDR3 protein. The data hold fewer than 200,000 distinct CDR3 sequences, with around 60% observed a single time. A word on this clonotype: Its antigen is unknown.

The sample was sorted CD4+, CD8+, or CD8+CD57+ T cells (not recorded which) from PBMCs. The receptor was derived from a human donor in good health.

The CDR3 DNA reads TGTGCCACCAGATCTGGGGACTTGGGTTACAATGAGCAGTTCTTC. Residues: CATRSGDLGYNEQFF. This sequence joins TRBV24-1 and TRBJ2-1; perhaps TRBD2 as D (6 bases). Germline V gene sequence: CDR1 KGHDR, CDR2 SFDVKD. The CDR3 has 15 residues. V lost 7 bases to trimming and J lost 4 bases, with 16 bases between them.